The source of this TCR beta chain is a study of blood T cell repertoires in COVID-19. Across the whole study: Some COVID-19 samples were acute and others convalescent; all came from the United States, Italy and Spain. T cells, B-cell-depleted T cells, or PBMCs supplied cDNA or gDNA.

CDR1 MDHEN and CDR2 SYDVKM come from the germline V gene. This CDR3 contains 15 residues. Trimming stripped 5 bases from V and 2 bases from J, with 13 bases between. The table lists this clone with a count of one. Per the authors' pipeline: Amplification with reference gene primers provided the estimates of nucleated cell counts. Clones were sequenced by immunoSEQ multiplex PCR, and TCRdb holds only the in-frame ones, with some missing. V and J calls and clone size are given by that table; D and trimming were obtained from the DNA. The repertoire has some 97,000 clones, approximately 90% of them found once; the top ten carry around 1.7%.

The chain carries TRBV28 and TRBJ1-5; perhaps TRBD1 as D (6 bases). The TCR comes from a man in his sixties with acute or convalescent COVID-19. Material for sequencing was peripheral blood. The CDR3 sequence is CASSQDSGGNQPQHF. The DNA of the CDR3 is TGTGCCAGCAGTCAGGACTCAGGGGGCAATCAGCCCCAGCATTTT. Combining the CDR3 with reference TRBV28 and TRBJ1-5 gives the whole variable domain DVKVTQSSRYLVKRTGEKVFLECVQDMDHENMFWYRQDPGLGLRLIYFSYDVKMKEKGDIPEGYSVSREKKERFSLILESASTNQTSMYLCASSQDSGGNQPQHFGDGTRLSIL.